The T cell receptor (beta chain) under discussion was sequenced for a study of shared clonotypes between healthy human individuals. In the study overall: Each donor's CD8 memory used one plate, CD8 naive two, each CD4 subset three.

The CDR3 has 14 residues. Losses at the gene ends were 7 bases for V and 1 base for J; bases not matched to a gene: 3. The V gene's germline CDR1 is MNHNY and CDR2 SVGAGI (reference sequence). Authors' analysis steps: Junction-only sequences without quality scores were provided by ImmunoSEQ, so filtering was different. Generated by immunoSEQ multiplex PCR, the TCRdb table keeps only in-frame clones and is missing some. The DNA was the basis for D and trimming; V, J and clone size are from that table. Among some 1.5 million clones listed, 95% to 97% were seen once. From CD4+ cells came CD45RA+ naive and CD45RA-negative memory subsets. Study results and limitations: Shared clonotypes: about 5% naive CD4, roughly 3.8% naive CD8, under 2.5% memory CD4, 0.4% to 0.45% memory CD8.

Notes on this clone: Its antigen is undetermined.

Source material: naive CD4+ T cells sorted from blood. Noted subset: CD45RA+ positively selected. The receptor was isolated from a man aged 30 to 39 in good health. V is TRBV6-6 and J is TRBJ2-2, with 7 bases aligning to TRBD1. The CDR3 loop reads CASKGARNTGELFF. The DNA for the CDR3 is TGTGCCAGCAAGGGGGCGAGGAACACCGGGGAGCTGTTTTTT.